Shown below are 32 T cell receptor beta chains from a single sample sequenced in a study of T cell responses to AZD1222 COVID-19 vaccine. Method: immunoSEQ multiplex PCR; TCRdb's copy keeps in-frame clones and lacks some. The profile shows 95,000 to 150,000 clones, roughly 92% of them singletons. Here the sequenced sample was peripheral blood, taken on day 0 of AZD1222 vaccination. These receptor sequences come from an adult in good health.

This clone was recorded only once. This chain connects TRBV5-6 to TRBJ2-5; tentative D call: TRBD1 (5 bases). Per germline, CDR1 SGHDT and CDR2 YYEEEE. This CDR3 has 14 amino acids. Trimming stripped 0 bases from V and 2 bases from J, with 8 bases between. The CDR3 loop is CASSLGQIQETQYF. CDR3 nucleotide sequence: TGTGCCAGCAGCTTGGGACAGATTCAAGAGACCCAGTACTTC.

The CDR3 region is CASSEGRIYTF. The CDR3 nucleotides read TGTGCCAGCAGTGAAGGCAGGATCTACACCTTC. The rearrangement uses TRBV6-1 and TRBJ1-2; D call uncertain. V was cut by 1 base and J by 10 bases, with 7 bases left in between. The CDR3 extends over 11 amino acids. CDR1 and CDR2 from the germline V gene are MNHNS and SASEGT.

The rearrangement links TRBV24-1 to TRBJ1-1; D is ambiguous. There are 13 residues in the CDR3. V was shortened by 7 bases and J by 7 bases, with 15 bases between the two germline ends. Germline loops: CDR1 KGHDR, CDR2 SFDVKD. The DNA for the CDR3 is TGTGCCACCAGCCCCAGCGTAGGGAGTGAAGCTTTCTTT. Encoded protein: CATSPSVGSEAFF.

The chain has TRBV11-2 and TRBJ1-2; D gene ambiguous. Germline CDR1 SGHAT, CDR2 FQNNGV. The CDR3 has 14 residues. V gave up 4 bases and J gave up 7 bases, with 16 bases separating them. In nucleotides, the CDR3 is TGTGCCAGCAGCTCCGTAGCTGGGGAGAGTGGCTACACCTTC. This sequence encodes CASSSVAGESGYTF.

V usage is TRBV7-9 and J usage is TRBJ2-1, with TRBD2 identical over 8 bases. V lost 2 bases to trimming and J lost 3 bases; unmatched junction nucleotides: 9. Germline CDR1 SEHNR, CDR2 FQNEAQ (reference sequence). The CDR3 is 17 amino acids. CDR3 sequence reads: CASSLPSGGRSYNEQFF. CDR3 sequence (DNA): TGTGCCAGCAGCTTACCCTCGGGGGGGCGTAGCTACAATGAGCAGTTCTTC.

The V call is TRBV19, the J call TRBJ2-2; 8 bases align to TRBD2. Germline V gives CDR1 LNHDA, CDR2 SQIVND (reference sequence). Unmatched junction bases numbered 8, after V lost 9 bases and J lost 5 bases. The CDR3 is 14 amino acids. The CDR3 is CASRGGSWTGELFF. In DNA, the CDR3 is TGTGCCAGCCGGGGGGGCAGCTGGACCGGGGAGCTGTTTTTT.

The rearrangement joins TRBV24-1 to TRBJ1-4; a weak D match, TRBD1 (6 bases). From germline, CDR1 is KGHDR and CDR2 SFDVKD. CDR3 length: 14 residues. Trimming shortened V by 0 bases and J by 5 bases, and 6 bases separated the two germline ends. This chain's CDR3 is CATSDLTGNEKLFF. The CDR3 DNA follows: TGTGCCACCAGTGATTTGACAGGGAATGAAAAACTGTTTTTT.

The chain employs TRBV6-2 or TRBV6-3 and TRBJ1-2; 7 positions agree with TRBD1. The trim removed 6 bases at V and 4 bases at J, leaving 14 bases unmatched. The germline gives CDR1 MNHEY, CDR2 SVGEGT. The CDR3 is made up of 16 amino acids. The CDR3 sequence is CASSSIPDRAGYGYTF. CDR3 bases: TGTGCCAGCAGCTCAATCCCCGACAGGGCAGGCTATGGCTACACCTTC.

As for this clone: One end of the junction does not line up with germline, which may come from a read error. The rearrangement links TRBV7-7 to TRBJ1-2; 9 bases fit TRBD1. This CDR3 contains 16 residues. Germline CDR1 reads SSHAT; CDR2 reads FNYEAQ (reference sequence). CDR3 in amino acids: CASSLEWTGEGNGYTF. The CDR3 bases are TGTGCTAGCAGCTTAGAATGGACAGGGGAGGGGAATGGCTACACCTTC.

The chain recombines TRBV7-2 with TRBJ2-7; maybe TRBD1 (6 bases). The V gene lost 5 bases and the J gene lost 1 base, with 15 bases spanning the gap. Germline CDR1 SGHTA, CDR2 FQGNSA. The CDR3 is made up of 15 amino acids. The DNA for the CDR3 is TGTGCCAGCAGCCACAGGGCCGGATATTCCTACGAGCAGTACTTC. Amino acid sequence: CASSHRAGYSYEQYF.

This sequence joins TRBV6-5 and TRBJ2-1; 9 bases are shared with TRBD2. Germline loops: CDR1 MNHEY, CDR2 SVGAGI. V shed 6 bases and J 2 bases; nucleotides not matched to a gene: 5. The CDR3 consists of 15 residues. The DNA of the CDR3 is TGTGCCAGCAGACATAGCGGGAGCCCCTACAATGAGCAGTTCTTC. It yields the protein CASRHSGSPYNEQFF.

CDR3 nucleotides: TGCGCCAGCAGTGACATCTATTACTCTGGAAACACCATATATTTT. This sequence encodes CASSDIYYSGNTIYF. The V and J genes are TRBV10-2 and TRBJ1-3; the D is unclear. The CDR3 spans 15 residues. V shed 3 bases and J shed 0 bases, with 9 bases lying between them. From germline, CDR1 is WSHSY and CDR2 SAAADI.

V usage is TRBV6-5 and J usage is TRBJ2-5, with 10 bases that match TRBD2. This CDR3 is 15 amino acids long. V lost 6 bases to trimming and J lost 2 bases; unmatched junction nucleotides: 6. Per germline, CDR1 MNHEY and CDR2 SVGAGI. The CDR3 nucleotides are TGTGCCAGCAGCTCCGTACTAGCGGGACAAGAGACCCAGTACTTC. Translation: CASSSVLAGQETQYF.

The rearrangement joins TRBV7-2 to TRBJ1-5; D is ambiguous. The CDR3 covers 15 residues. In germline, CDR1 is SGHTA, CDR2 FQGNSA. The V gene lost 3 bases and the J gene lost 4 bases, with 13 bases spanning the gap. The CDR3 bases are TGTGCCAGCAGCTTTGTCTCTACGGGGAATCAGCCCCAGCATTTT. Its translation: CASSFVSTGNQPQHF.

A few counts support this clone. The CDR3 spells CASSTGLAGGPRYTEQFF. CDR3 bases: TGTGCCAGCAGCACGGGACTAGCGGGAGGGCCCCGGTATACTGAGCAGTTCTTC. This sequence joins TRBV11-3 and TRBJ2-1, with 16 bases lining up with TRBD2. CDR3 length: 18 amino acids. J gave up 9 bases and V 5 bases, and 13 bases lay outside the gene matches. In germline, CDR1 is SGHNT, CDR2 YENEEA.

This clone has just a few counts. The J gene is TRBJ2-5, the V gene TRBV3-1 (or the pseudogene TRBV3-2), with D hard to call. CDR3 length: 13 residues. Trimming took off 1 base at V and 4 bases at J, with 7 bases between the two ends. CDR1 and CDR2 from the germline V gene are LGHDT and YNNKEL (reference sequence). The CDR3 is CASSQVSRETQYF. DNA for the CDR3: TGTGCCAGCAGCCAAGTGTCCCGAGAGACCCAGTACTTC.

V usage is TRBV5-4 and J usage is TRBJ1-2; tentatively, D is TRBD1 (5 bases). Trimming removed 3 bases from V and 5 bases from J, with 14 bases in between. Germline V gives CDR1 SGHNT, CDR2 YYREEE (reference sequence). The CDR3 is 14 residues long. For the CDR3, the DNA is TGTGCCAGCAGCTCCGGCGGAGGGGCGTATGGCTACACCTTC. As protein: CASSSGGGAYGYTF.

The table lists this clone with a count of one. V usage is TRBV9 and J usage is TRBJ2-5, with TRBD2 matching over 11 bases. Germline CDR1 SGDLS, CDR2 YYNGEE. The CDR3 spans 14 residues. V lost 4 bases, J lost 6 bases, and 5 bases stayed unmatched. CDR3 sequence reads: CASSTGTSGQTQYF. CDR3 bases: TGTGCCAGCAGCACTGGGACTAGCGGCCAGACCCAGTACTTC.

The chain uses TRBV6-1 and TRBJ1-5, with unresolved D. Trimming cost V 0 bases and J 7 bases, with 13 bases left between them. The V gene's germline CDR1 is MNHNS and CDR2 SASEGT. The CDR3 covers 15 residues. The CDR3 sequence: CASSEALRSQQPQHF. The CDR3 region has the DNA TGTGCCAGCAGTGAAGCGCTACGGTCTCAACAGCCCCAGCATTTT.

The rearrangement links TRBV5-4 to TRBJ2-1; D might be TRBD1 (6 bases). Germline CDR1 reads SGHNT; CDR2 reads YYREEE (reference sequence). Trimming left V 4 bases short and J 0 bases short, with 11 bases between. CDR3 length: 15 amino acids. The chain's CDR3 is CASSKQGNSYNEQFF. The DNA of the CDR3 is TGTGCCAGCAGCAAACAGGGTAACTCCTACAATGAGCAGTTCTTC.

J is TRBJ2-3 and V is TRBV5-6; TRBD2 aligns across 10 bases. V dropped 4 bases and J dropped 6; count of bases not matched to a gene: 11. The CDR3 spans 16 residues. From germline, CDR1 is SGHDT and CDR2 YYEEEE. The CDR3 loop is CASSAGLAAPPDTQYF. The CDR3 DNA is TGTGCCAGCAGCGCAGGACTAGCGGCTCCTCCGGATACGCAGTATTTT.

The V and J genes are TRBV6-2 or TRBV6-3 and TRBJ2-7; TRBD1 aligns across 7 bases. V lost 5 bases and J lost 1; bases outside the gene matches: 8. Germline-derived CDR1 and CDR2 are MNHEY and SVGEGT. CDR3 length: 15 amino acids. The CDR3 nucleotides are TGTGCCAGCAGTCACGACAGGGAAATGTCCTACGAGCAGTACTTC. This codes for CASSHDREMSYEQYF.

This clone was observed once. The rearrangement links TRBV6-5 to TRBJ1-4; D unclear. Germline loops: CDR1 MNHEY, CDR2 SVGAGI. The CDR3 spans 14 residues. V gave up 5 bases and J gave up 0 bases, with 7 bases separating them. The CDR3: CASSRLATNEKLFF. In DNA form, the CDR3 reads TGTGCCAGCAGTAGGTTAGCAACTAATGAAAAACTGTTTTTT.

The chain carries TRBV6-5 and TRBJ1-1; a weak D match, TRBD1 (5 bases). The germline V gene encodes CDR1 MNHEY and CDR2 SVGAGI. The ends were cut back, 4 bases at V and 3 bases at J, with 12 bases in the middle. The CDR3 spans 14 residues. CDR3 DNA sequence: TGTGCCAGCAGTTTCGGGGCCCAGGACACTGAAGCTTTCTTT. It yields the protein CASSFGAQDTEAFF.

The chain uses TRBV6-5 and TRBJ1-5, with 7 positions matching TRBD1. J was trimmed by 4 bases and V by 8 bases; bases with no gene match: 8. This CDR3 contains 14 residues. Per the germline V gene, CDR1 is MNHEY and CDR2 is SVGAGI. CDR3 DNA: TGTGCCAGCTTCACAGGGGAGCTTAATCAGCCCCAGCATTTT. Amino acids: CASFTGELNQPQHF.

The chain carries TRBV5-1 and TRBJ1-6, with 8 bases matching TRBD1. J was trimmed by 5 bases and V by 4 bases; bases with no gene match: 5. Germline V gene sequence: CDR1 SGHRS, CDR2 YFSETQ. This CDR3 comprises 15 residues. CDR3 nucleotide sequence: TGCGCCAGCAGCCATCGACAGGGGAATAATTCACCCCTCCACTTT. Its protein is CASSHRQGNNSPLHF.

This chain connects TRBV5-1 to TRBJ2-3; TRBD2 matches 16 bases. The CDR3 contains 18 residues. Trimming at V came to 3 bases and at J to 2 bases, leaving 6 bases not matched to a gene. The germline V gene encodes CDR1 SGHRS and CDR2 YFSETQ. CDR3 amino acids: CASSSSGTSGGVTDTQYF. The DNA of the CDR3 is TGCGCCAGCAGCTCCTCCGGGACTAGCGGGGGGGTCACAGATACGCAGTATTTT.

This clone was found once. CDR3 sequence (DNA): TGTGCCACCGGAGGGTGGGGCACTGAAGCTTTCTTT. Translation: CATGGWGTEAFF. The chain couples TRBV27 to TRBJ1-1, with D uncertain. Germline CDR1 and CDR2: MNHEY and SMNVEV (reference sequence). The germline V and J ends were trimmed by 10 bases and 4 bases, with 13 bases remaining between them. This CDR3 is built from 12 residues.

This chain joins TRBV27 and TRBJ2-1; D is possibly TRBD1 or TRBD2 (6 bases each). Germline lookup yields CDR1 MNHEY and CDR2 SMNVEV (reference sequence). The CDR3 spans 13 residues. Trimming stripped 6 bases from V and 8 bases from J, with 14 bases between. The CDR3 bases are TGTGCCAGCAGCCCTCACGGGGGCTATGAGCAGTTCTTC. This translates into CASSPHGGYEQFF.

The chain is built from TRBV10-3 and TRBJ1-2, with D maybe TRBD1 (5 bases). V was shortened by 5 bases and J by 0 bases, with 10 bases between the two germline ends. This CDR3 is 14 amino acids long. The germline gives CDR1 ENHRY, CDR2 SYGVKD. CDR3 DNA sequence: TGTGCCATCAGTACCCGGGGCCCTAACTATGGCTACACCTTC. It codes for CAISTRGPNYGYTF.

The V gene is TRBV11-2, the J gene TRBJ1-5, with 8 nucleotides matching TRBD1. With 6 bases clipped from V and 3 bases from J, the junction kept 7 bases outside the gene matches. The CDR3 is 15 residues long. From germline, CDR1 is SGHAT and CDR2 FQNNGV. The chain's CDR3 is CASSPQGGYNQPQHF. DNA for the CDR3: TGTGCCAGCAGTCCACAGGGGGGCTACAATCAGCCCCAGCATTTT.

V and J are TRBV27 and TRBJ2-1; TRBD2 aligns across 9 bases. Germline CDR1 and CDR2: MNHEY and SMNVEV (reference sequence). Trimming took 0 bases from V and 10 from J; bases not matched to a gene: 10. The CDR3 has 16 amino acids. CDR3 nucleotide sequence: TGTGCCAGCAGTTTATCCGCGGGGGGGCGGTCTGGGGAGCAGTTCTTC. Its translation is CASSLSAGGRSGEQFF.